A single sample gave rise to the 20 T cell receptor beta chains below, sequenced in a study of blood T cell repertoires in COVID-19. Clones were sequenced by immunoSEQ multiplex PCR, and TCRdb holds only the in-frame ones, with some missing. Here the sample spans 200,000 to 250,000 clones, 86% being singletons. Sequenced input: PBMCs or T cells enriched from blood (not recorded which). The origin of the receptors is a woman in her 50s in a cohort exposed to, infected with or recovered from COVID-19 (not recorded which).

The rearrangement links TRBV30 to TRBJ1-3, with 10 bases identical to TRBD1. CDR3 size: 15 residues. Germline V gene lookup returns CDR1 GTSNPN and CDR2 SVGIG (reference sequence). V dropped 3 bases and J dropped 2; count of bases not matched to a gene: 4. This CDR3 reads CAWSRQGAAGNTIYF. Here the CDR3 DNA reads TGTGCCTGGAGCCGACAGGGGGCGGCTGGAAACACCATATATTTT. Complete variable domain (other parts from reference TRBV30 and TRBJ1-3): SQTIHQWPATLVQPVGSPLSLECTVEGTSNPNLYWYRQAAGRGLQLLFYSVGIGQISSEVPQNLSASRPQDRQFILSSKKLLLSDSGFYLCAWSRQGAAGNTIYFGEGSWLTVV.

This chain links TRBV30 with TRBJ1-5, with no clear D. Germline CDR1 is GTSNPN and CDR2 is SVGIG (reference sequence). Trimming shortened V by 2 bases and J by 1 base, and 9 bases separated the two germline ends. The CDR3 consists of 14 residues. The CDR3 spells CAWSRGISNQPQHF. In nucleotides, the CDR3 is TGTGCCTGGAGTCGAGGGATAAGCAATCAGCCCCAGCATTTT.

The chain is built from TRBV12-5 and TRBJ2-3, with D maybe TRBD1 (5 bases). The CDR3 spans 14 residues. Germline CDR1 LGHNT, CDR2 FRNRAP. V shed 1 base and J shed 3 bases, with 8 bases lying between them. The CDR3 loop is CASGLGQSTDTQYF. The CDR3 nucleotides are TGTGCTAGTGGTTTGGGACAGAGTACAGATACGCAGTATTTT.

The V call is TRBV3-1 (or the pseudogene TRBV3-2), the J call TRBJ1-2; D is unclear. The CDR3 has 13 amino acids. CDR1 and CDR2 (germline): LGHDT, YNNKEL (reference sequence). The V and J ends lost 1 base and 4 bases respectively, with 7 bases between them. The CDR3 nucleotides read TGTGCCAGCAGCCAAGTGAGGGCCTATGGCTACACCTTC. Its translation is CASSQVRAYGYTF.

The rearrangement uses TRBV29-1 and TRBJ1-1; D is possibly TRBD1 (6 bases). V was cut by 7 bases and J by 0 bases, with 12 bases left in between. The CDR3 spans 13 residues. Germline lookup yields CDR1 SQVTM and CDR2 ANQGSEA. Written as DNA, the CDR3 is TGCAGCGGAGGACAGAGCCTGAACACTGAAGCTTTCTTT. Translated: CSGGQSLNTEAFF.

This chain links TRBV9 with TRBJ2-7; TRBD2 matches at 9 bases. Per the germline V gene, CDR1 is SGDLS and CDR2 is YYNGEE. V shed 0 bases and J 4 bases; nucleotides not matched to a gene: 5. The CDR3 has 15 residues. The CDR3 DNA reads as TGTGCCAGCAGCGTAGGGAGCGGGGGGAAATACGAGCAGTACTTC. Its protein is CASSVGSGGKYEQYF.

This clone was seen once. This chain joins TRBV24-1 and TRBJ2-2; possible D gene TRBD1, 5 bases. Germline V gene lookup returns CDR1 KGHDR and CDR2 SFDVKD. V gave up 10 bases and J gave up 5 bases, with 13 bases separating them. The CDR3 totals 13 residues. The CDR3 region is CATAGPWTGELFF. CDR3 in DNA: TGTGCCACTGCAGGGCCCTGGACCGGGGAGCTGTTTTTT.

V gene TRBV19 combines with J gene TRBJ1-4; TRBD1 agrees at 10 bases. Trimming removed 2 bases from V and 10 bases from J; junction bases left unmatched: 10. Germline V gene lookup returns CDR1 LNHDA and CDR2 SQIVND (reference sequence). The CDR3 runs 16 residues. The CDR3 protein is CASSIPGTGVTGKLFF. The CDR3 DNA is TGTGCCAGTAGTATACCCGGGACAGGGGTGACCGGAAAACTGTTTTTT.

The chain couples TRBV6-5 to TRBJ1-2; unclear D gene. The germline CDR1 and CDR2 sequences are MNHEY and SVGAGI. Trimming took 6 bases from V and 6 from J, leaving 5 bases between them. CDR3 length: 10 residues. CDR3 sequence reads: CASRSDGYTF. The CDR3 DNA reads as TGTGCCAGCAGGTCGGATGGCTACACCTTC.

The rearrangement joins TRBV19 to TRBJ1-5; no clear D. The ends were cut back, 2 bases at V and 6 bases at J, with 8 bases in the middle. Germline CDR1 is LNHDA and CDR2 is SQIVND (reference sequence). The CDR3 length is 13 residues. The CDR3 spells CASSIRVIQPQHF. The CDR3 nucleotides are TGTGCCAGTAGTATACGGGTTATTCAGCCCCAGCATTTT.

V and J are TRBV9 and TRBJ2-3; 9 bases are a match to TRBD1. This CDR3 comprises 17 residues. Germline V gene data show CDR1 as SGDLS and CDR2 as YYNGEE. The J segment lost 0 bases and the V segment lost 4 bases, leaving 9 bases of the junction unmatched. The CDR3, as DNA: TGTGCCAGCAGCAACCTACAACAGGGGGCCAGCACAGATACGCAGTATTTT. This codes for CASSNLQQGASTDTQYF.

A single count supports this clone. The chain combines TRBV6-2 or TRBV6-3 with TRBJ2-2; a possible D gene is TRBD2 (6 bases). V was clipped by 4 bases and J by 1 base, with 10 bases between them. Germline CDR1 and CDR2: MNHEY and SVGEGT. This CDR3 region has 15 residues. The CDR3 reads CASSWGLGNTGELFF. The CDR3 coding sequence is TGTGCCAGCAGTTGGGGACTGGGGAACACCGGGGAGCTGTTTTTT.

The chain links TRBV2 to TRBJ1-5; 7 bases agree with TRBD1. The CDR3 is 12 residues long. V lost 8 bases to trimming and J lost 2 bases; unmatched junction nucleotides: 0. Germline lookup yields CDR1 SNHLY and CDR2 FYNNEI. CDR3 sequence (DNA): TGTGCCAGCGGACAGGGCAATCAGCCCCAGCATTTT. As protein: CASGQGNQPQHF.

CDR3 protein: CASSVAAGGQTDTQYF. DNA of the CDR3: TGTGCCAGCAGCGTAGCAGCGGGGGGGCAGACAGATACGCAGTATTTT. This rearrangement joins TRBV9 to TRBJ2-3; 10 bases are shared with TRBD2. The CDR3 has 16 amino acids. Germline lookup yields CDR1 SGDLS and CDR2 YYNGEE. With V trimmed by 0 bases and J by 3 bases, 4 bases remained unmatched.

This chain connects TRBV6-5 to TRBJ1-5; 8 positions agree with TRBD1. Unmatched junction bases numbered 6, after V lost 7 bases and J lost 4 bases. The CDR3 totals 14 residues. Germline V gives CDR1 MNHEY, CDR2 SVGAGI. The chain's CDR3 is CASKSNRGNQPQHF. DNA for the CDR3: TGTGCCAGCAAATCAAACAGGGGGAATCAGCCCCAGCATTTT.

This clone was found a few times. The chain employs TRBV5-1 and TRBJ1-6, with D perhaps TRBD1 (6 bases). This CDR3 has 15 residues. Per the germline V gene, CDR1 is SGHRS and CDR2 is YFSETQ. Trimming cost V 3 bases and J 5 bases, with 12 bases left between them. The CDR3, as DNA: TGCGCCAGCAGCTGGGGGGAGGGGGATAATTCACCCCTCCACTTT. Translating gives CASSWGEGDNSPLHF.

The CDR3 is CASSPSWGLNTEAFF. The DNA of the CDR3 is TGTGCCAGCAGCCCTTCTTGGGGGCTGAACACTGAAGCTTTCTTT. The chain is built from TRBV7-8 and TRBJ1-1; D may be TRBD1 (6 bases). The V end lost 5 bases, the J end lost 0 bases, and 13 bases lay between the germline ends. Germline CDR1 and CDR2: SGHVS and FQNEAQ. The CDR3 loop spans 15 amino acids.

The J gene is TRBJ2-7, the V gene TRBV7-9; 11 bases are a match to TRBD2. The V segment lost 0 bases and the J segment 6 bases; nucleotides outside the gene matches: 1. This CDR3 spans 14 amino acids. The germline gives CDR1 SEHNR, CDR2 FQNEAQ (reference sequence). The CDR3 sequence: CASSLASGGAEQYF. CDR3 coding DNA: TGTGCCAGCAGCTTAGCTAGCGGGGGGGCCGAGCAGTACTTC.

In this sample, this clone turned up once. The chain couples TRBV7-2 to TRBJ2-2; 7 bases line up with TRBD2. With V trimmed by 2 bases and J by 7 bases, 4 bases remained unmatched. Looked up from germline, CDR1 is SGHTA and CDR2 is FQGNSA. The CDR3 consists of 14 residues. In DNA form, the CDR3 reads TGTGCCAGCAGCTTAACTAGCGTTAACGGGGAGCTGTTTTTT. It translates to CASSLTSVNGELFF.

V gene TRBV4-3 combines with J gene TRBJ1-1; 7 bases are shared with TRBD1. Losses at the gene ends were 0 bases for V and 1 base for J; bases not matched to a gene: 8. Germline CDR1 LGHNA, CDR2 YSLEER. The CDR3 sequence is 17 residues long. The CDR3 spells CASSQDKTGLRNTEAFF. CDR3 nucleotide sequence: TGCGCCAGCAGCCAAGATAAGACAGGGCTTAGGAACACTGAAGCTTTCTTT.